This T cell receptor beta chain derives from a study of blood T cells in healthy people across ages. CDR1 and CDR2 from the germline V gene are WSHSY and SAAADI. The CDR3 has 15 residues. Trimming took 1 base from V and 1 from J, leaving 10 bases between them. Overall study findings and caveats: The study found more naive CD4+ cells and higher diversity in long-lived than aged donors.

Worth noting for this clonotype: What it binds is unknown.

Per sample, no less than 6 micrograms of total RNA were extracted. A second roughly 6 to 12 cycle PCR used barcoded and J-beta primers. The study obtained at least 3 million CDR3-containing paired-end reads from every sample. TCRdb recomputed calls from the 5' RACE reads with MiXCR, one row per CDR3 protein. The table lists around 800,000 distinct CDR3 sequences, more than 35% of them singletons, with roughly 18% in the top ten. The material sequenced was blood. This receptor was obtained from a man older than 75 in good health. J is TRBJ1-1 and V is TRBV10-2; D unresolved. CDR3 bases: TGCGCCAGCAGTGAGTATGTCACAAGGAACACTGAAGCTTTCTTT. This sequence encodes CASSEYVTRNTEAFF.